The 17 T cell receptor beta chains given below trace back to one sample, sequenced in a study of blood T cell repertoires in COVID-19. The table came from immunoSEQ multiplex PCR; TCRdb's copy has only in-frame clones and leaves some out. The repertoire consists of about 61,000 clones, with around nine tenths occurring once and the leading ten covering about a fifth. The sequencing sample was made of peripheral blood. Receptors were obtained from a woman in her 50s with active or convalescent COVID-19.

Notes on this clone: This sample includes further DNA sequences coding for the same CDR3. The chain links TRBV19 to TRBJ1-2; no clear D. The CDR3 runs 13 residues. CDR1 LNHDA and CDR2 SQIVND come from the germline V gene (reference sequence). V lost 10 bases and J lost 3, with 15 bases in between. This chain's CDR3 is CATQIDKDYGYTF. The CDR3 DNA reads TGTGCCACCCAGATCGACAAAGACTATGGCTACACCTTC.

DNA for the CDR3: TGTGCCAGCAGCGTAGGCCCAGGGAACGTGCAGCCCCAGCATTTT. Its translation: CASSVGPGNVQPQHF. The V call is TRBV9, the J call TRBJ1-5, with a tentative D call TRBD1 (5 bases). The V end lost 0 bases, the J end lost 7 bases, and 14 bases lay between the germline ends. Germline CDR1 and CDR2: SGDLS and YYNGEE. The CDR3 extends over 15 amino acids.

The V gene is TRBV10-3, the J gene TRBJ2-7; 8 nucleotides line up with TRBD2. CDR3 length: 13 residues. Germline V gene data show CDR1 as ENHRY and CDR2 as SYGVKD. The ends lost 6 bases at V and 6 bases at J; junction bases unmatched: 7. CDR3 in amino acids: CAIRGRLAFEQYF. The CDR3 nucleotides read TGTGCCATCAGGGGGAGACTAGCGTTCGAGCAGTACTTC.

The rearrangement joins TRBV7-9 to TRBJ2-5, with a weak D call TRBD1 (6 bases). From germline, CDR1 is SEHNR and CDR2 FQNEAQ (reference sequence). The CDR3 is made up of 14 amino acids. The V and J ends lost 1 base and 1 base respectively, with 7 bases between them. The DNA for the CDR3 is TGTGCCAGCAGCTTAGTCAGGGGCCAAGAGACCCAGTACTTC. Translating gives CASSLVRGQETQYF.

This chain's CDR3 is CASSQEGQGQRRTIYF. DNA for the CDR3: TGCGCCAGCAGCCAAGAGGGACAGGGCCAAAGGAGAACCATATATTTT. V and J are TRBV4-1 and TRBJ1-3, with TRBD1 matching 9 bases. The trim removed 0 bases at V and 10 bases at J, leaving 10 bases unmatched. The CDR3 runs to 16 residues. The germline V gene encodes CDR1 MGHRA and CDR2 YSYEKL.

The V gene is TRBV15, the J gene TRBJ2-1; weak D call: TRBD2 (5 bases). The germline V gene encodes CDR1 LNHNV and CDR2 YYDKDF (reference sequence). The CDR3 has 15 amino acids. The V end was cut by 1 base, the J end by 2 bases, with 9 bases between. CDR3 DNA sequence: TGTGCCACCAGCAGAGGAGGGAGTCCCTACAATGAGCAGTTCTTC. Amino acid sequence: CATSRGGSPYNEQFF.

The chain employs TRBV5-1 and TRBJ2-5; a weak D match, TRBD1 (6 bases). Germline assignment: CDR1 SGHRS and CDR2 YFSETQ. The CDR3 spans 13 residues. Trimming cost V 0 bases and J 5 bases, with 8 bases left between them. The DNA for the CDR3 is TGCGCCAGCAGCTTGGCAGGGGCCGAGACCCAGTACTTC. This translates into CASSLAGAETQYF.

The chain carries TRBV19 and TRBJ1-5; 8 bases fit TRBD1. Looked up from germline, CDR1 is LNHDA and CDR2 is SQIVND (reference sequence). The CDR3 totals 15 residues. The V segment lost 5 bases and the J segment 4 bases; nucleotides outside the gene matches: 7. The CDR3 spells CASSRGQAGNQPQHF. The CDR3 bases are TGTGCCAGTAGTCGGGGACAGGCGGGGAATCAGCCCCAGCATTTT.

V is TRBV20-1 and J is TRBJ1-1, with 7 positions matching TRBD1. The CDR3 sequence is 18 residues long. V gave up 3 bases and J gave up 1 base; unmatched junction bases: 17. Germline CDR1 and CDR2: DFQATT and SNEGSKA (reference sequence). DNA of the CDR3: TGCAGTGCTAGTTCGGTGCTCGGGACAGTCACTCCGAACACTGAAGCTTTCTTT. This translates into CSASSVLGTVTPNTEAFF.

The chain employs TRBV5-8 and TRBJ2-5; 10 positions match TRBD1. This CDR3 comprises 14 residues. CDR1 and CDR2 from the germline V gene are SGHTS and YDEGEE. J lost 7 bases, V lost 4 bases, and 7 bases had no gene match. The CDR3 protein is CASSRDRGRGTQYF. CDR3 bases: TGTGCCAGCAGCCGCGACAGGGGGCGGGGGACCCAGTACTTC.

This chain joins TRBV5-1 and TRBJ2-1, with D uncertain. V was clipped by 2 bases and J by 4 bases, with 13 bases between them. CDR1 is SGHRS and CDR2 is YFSETQ in the germline V gene. CDR3 length: 15 amino acids. The CDR3 coding sequence is TGCGCCAGCAGCTTTTTCTACCGCGAATACAATGAGCAGTTCTTC. This translates into CASSFFYREYNEQFF.

The CDR3 here is CASSLAGAQYF. CDR3 DNA: TGTGCCAGCAGCTTAGCGGGAGCGCAGTACTTC. The chain employs TRBV7-6 and TRBJ2-7; D is perhaps TRBD2 (5 bases). The germline V gene encodes CDR1 SGHVS and CDR2 FNYEAQ. The V end lost 0 bases, the J end lost 9 bases, and 6 bases lay between the germline ends. This CDR3 has 11 residues.

The chain carries TRBV5-6 and TRBJ2-2; TRBD2 matches 13 bases. The CDR3 loop spans 15 amino acids. CDR1 is SGHDT, CDR2 YYEEEE, per germline. Germline trimming cut 4 bases from V and 7 bases from J; bases unmatched to any gene: 4. CDR3 sequence: CASSPLAGGSGELFF. CDR3 bases: TGTGCCAGCAGCCCACTAGCGGGAGGGAGCGGGGAGCTGTTTTTT.

The chain carries TRBV11-2 and TRBJ2-3; a weak D match, TRBD1 (6 bases). Germline loops: CDR1 SGHAT, CDR2 FQNNGV. V lost 1 base to trimming and J lost 4 bases, with 12 bases between them. The CDR3 loop spans 15 amino acids. CDR3 in DNA: TGTGCCAGCAGCTTAGGGGGGCAAGCAGCAGATACGCAGTATTTT. Its protein product is CASSLGGQAADTQYF.

This CDR3 reads CASSSGGTNEQFF. DNA for the CDR3: TGTGCCAGCAGCTCGGGAGGGACCAATGAGCAGTTCTTC. The V call is TRBV11-2, the J call TRBJ2-1; TRBD2 aligns across 8 bases. The CDR3 length is 13 residues. The junction had 2 bases not matched to a gene; V was cut back by 4 bases and J by 6 bases. The germline V gene encodes CDR1 SGHAT and CDR2 FQNNGV.

The V and J genes are TRBV3-1 (or the pseudogene TRBV3-2) and TRBJ1-5; 7 bases fit TRBD1. The CDR3 length is 14 residues. In germline, CDR1 is LGHDT, CDR2 YNNKEL (reference sequence). The ends lost 1 base at V and 6 bases at J; junction bases unmatched: 3. The CDR3 sequence: CASSQGQGAQPQHF. CDR3 bases: TGTGCCAGCAGCCAAGGACAGGGCGCTCAGCCCCAGCATTTT.

The CDR3 nucleotides are TGTGCCAGCAGCTTTGGGCAGGGCAATCAGCCCCAGCATTTT. Its translation: CASSFGQGNQPQHF. V gene TRBV5-6 combines with J gene TRBJ1-5; no definite D call. Germline assignment: CDR1 SGHDT and CDR2 YYEEEE. The CDR3 has 14 amino acids. Trimming shortened V by 2 bases and J by 2 bases, and 8 bases separated the two germline ends. Full variable domain (remainder filled in from reference TRBV5-6 and TRBJ1-5): DAGVTQSPTHLIKTRGQQVTLRCSPKSGHDTVSWYQQALGQGPQFIFQYYEEEERQRGNFPDRFSGHQFPNYSSELNVNALLLGDSALYLCASSFGQGNQPQHFGDGTRLSIL.